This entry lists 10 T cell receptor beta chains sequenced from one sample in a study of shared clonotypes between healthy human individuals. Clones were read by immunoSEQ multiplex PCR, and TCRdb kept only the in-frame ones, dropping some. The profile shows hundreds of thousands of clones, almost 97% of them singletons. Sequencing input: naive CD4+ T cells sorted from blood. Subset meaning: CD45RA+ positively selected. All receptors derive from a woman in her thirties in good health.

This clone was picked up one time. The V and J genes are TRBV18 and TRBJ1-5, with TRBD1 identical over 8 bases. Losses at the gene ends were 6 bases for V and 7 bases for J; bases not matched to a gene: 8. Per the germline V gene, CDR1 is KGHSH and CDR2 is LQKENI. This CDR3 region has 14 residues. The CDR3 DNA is TGTGCCAGCTCGCCCGGACAGGGCTGGCAGCCCCAGCATTTT. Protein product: CASSPGQGWQPQHF.

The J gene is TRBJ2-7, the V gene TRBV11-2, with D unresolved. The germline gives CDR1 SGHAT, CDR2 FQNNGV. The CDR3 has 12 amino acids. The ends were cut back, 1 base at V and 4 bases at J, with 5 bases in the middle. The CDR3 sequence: CASSLAGYEQYF. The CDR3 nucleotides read TGTGCCAGCAGCTTAGCCGGATACGAGCAGTACTTC.

In DNA form, the CDR3 reads TGCGCCAGCAGCAGAGGGACTAGCGGGAGGGGCTACGAGCAGTACTTC. Encoded protein: CASSRGTSGRGYEQYF. The chain carries TRBV5-1 and TRBJ2-7; 16 nucleotides align to TRBD2. This CDR3 has 16 amino acids. Unmatched junction bases numbered 4, after V lost 4 bases and J lost 3 bases. The germline CDR1 and CDR2 sequences are SGHRS and YFSETQ.

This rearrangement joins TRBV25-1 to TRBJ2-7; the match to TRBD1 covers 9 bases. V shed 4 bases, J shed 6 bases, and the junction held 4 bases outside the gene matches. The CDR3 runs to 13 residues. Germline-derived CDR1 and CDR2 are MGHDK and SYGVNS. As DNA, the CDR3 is TGTGCCAGCAGTGTACAGGGGGCAGCCGAGCAGTACTTC. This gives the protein CASSVQGAAEQYF.

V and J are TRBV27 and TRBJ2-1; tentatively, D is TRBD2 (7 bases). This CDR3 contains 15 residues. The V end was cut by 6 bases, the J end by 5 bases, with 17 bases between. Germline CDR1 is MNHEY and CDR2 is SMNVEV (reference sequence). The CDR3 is CASSSRGRGHNEQFF. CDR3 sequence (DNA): TGTGCCAGCAGCTCAAGGGGGAGGGGACACAATGAGCAGTTCTTC.

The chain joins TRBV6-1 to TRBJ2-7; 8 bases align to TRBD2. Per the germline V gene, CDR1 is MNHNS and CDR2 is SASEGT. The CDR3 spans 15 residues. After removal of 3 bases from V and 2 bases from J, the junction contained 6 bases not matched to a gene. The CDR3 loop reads CASSEALADPYEQYF. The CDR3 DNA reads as TGTGCCAGCAGTGAGGCACTAGCGGACCCCTACGAGCAGTACTTC.

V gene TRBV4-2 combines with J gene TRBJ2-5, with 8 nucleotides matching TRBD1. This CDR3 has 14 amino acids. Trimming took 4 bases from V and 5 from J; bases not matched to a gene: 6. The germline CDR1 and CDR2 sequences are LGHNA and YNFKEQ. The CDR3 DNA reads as TGTGCCAGCAGCCCGGGACAGGAGAGGGAGACCCAGTACTTC. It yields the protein CASSPGQERETQYF.

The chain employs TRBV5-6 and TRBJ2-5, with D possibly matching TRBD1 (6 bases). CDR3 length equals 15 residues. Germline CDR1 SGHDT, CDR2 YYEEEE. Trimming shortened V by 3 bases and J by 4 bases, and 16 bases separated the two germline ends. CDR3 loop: CASSWKGSGVETQYF. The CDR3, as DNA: TGTGCCAGCAGCTGGAAAGGCTCAGGGGTAGAGACCCAGTACTTC.

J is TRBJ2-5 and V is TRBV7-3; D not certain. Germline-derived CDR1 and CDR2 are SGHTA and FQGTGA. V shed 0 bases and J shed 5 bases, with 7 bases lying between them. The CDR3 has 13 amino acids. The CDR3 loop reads CASSLTRDETQYF. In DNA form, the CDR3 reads TGTGCCAGCAGCTTAACTAGGGATGAGACCCAGTACTTC.

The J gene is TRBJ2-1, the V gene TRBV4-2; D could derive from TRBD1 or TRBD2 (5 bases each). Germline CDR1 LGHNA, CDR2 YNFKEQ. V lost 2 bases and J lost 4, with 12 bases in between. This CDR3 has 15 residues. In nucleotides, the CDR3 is TGTGCCAGCAGCCAAATCCGGGACGCATACAATGAGCAGTTCTTC. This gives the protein CASSQIRDAYNEQFF.